Below, 8 T cell receptor beta chains from the same sample are listed, as sequenced in a study of long-term antiretroviral therapy in people with HIV. With survey level as its setting, the immunoSEQ assay was v3.0. Clones were sequenced by immunoSEQ multiplex PCR, and TCRdb holds only the in-frame ones, with some missing. This sample has about 26,000 clones; roughly 80% occur once, and the top ten carry 11% to 15%. Sequencing used unsorted PBMCs, obtained 2.9 years after starting antiretroviral therapy. Every receptor here comes from a man aged 50-60 years with HIV.

The DNA of the CDR3 is TGTGCCAGCAGCTTGGCCGGGGACTCCTACGAGCAGTACTTC. Its translation: CASSLAGDSYEQYF. The chain uses TRBV5-6 and TRBJ2-7; D is possibly TRBD2 (5 bases). The CDR3 sequence is 14 residues long. Germline loops: CDR1 SGHDT, CDR2 YYEEEE. V gave up 0 bases and J gave up 0 bases, with 7 bases separating them.

The rearrangement links TRBV4-1 to TRBJ2-7; D is uncertain. Germline lookup yields CDR1 MGHRA and CDR2 YSYEKL. The V end was cut by 0 bases, the J end by 0 bases, with 6 bases between. This CDR3 has 14 amino acids. CDR3 DNA sequence: TGCGCCAGCAGCCAAGAAACAACCTCCTACGAGCAGTACTTC. Translating gives CASSQETTSYEQYF.

There are a few counts of this clone. V is TRBV4-3 and J is TRBJ1-4, with D perhaps TRBD1 (6 bases). The V end was cut by 0 bases, the J end by 8 bases, with 13 bases between. Germline V gene data show CDR1 as LGHNA and CDR2 as YSLEER. This CDR3 spans 15 amino acids. The CDR3 here is CASSQDQGRGEKLFF. CDR3 nucleotide sequence: TGCGCCAGCAGCCAAGATCAGGGAAGGGGGGAAAAACTGTTTTTT.

This clone came up a few times. The chain has TRBV2 and TRBJ2-6; 9 bases match TRBD1. Trimming took 3 bases from V and 0 from J; bases not matched to a gene: 6. CDR3 size: 18 residues. Germline assignment: CDR1 SNHLY and CDR2 FYNNEI. The CDR3 protein is CASSEGTGITSGANVLTF. Written as DNA, the CDR3 is TGTGCCAGCAGTGAGGGGACAGGGATTACCTCTGGGGCCAACGTCCTGACTTTC.

This rearrangement joins TRBV19 to TRBJ1-5; D gene unclear. Germline V gene data show CDR1 as LNHDA and CDR2 as SQIVND (reference sequence). Deletions cut 1 base from V and 6 bases from J, with 7 bases between. The CDR3 totals 13 residues. The CDR3 coding sequence is TGTGCCAGTAGTATAGCGTCACCTCAGCCCCAGCATTTT. It is translated as CASSIASPQPQHF.

This chain connects TRBV2 to TRBJ1-5; maybe TRBD1 (6 bases). This CDR3 has 15 amino acids. The V gene lost 0 bases and the J gene lost 6 bases, with 12 bases spanning the gap. CDR1 SNHLY and CDR2 FYNNEI come from the germline V gene. CDR3 in amino acids: CASSEAGGWGQPQHF. The CDR3, as DNA: TGTGCCAGCAGTGAAGCGGGGGGCTGGGGTCAGCCCCAGCATTTT.

This sequence joins TRBV7-9 and TRBJ2-1; 8 positions match TRBD1. Looked up from germline, CDR1 is SEHNR and CDR2 is FQNEAQ (reference sequence). V shed 5 bases and J 6 bases; nucleotides not matched to a gene: 9. The CDR3 has 15 amino acids. The CDR3 DNA follows: TGTGCCAGCAGCCGTCCTAGAACAGGGGGCAATGAGCAGTTCTTC. It codes for CASSRPRTGGNEQFF.

The chain uses TRBV4-3 and TRBJ1-3; 9 bases are shared with TRBD1. The length of the CDR3 is 17 residues. V lost 0 bases, J lost 4 bases, and 7 bases stayed unmatched. From germline, CDR1 is LGHNA and CDR2 YSLEER. Here the CDR3 reads CASSQEAGQGTGNTIYF. CDR3 coding DNA: TGCGCCAGCAGCCAAGAGGCGGGACAGGGAACGGGAAACACCATATATTTT.